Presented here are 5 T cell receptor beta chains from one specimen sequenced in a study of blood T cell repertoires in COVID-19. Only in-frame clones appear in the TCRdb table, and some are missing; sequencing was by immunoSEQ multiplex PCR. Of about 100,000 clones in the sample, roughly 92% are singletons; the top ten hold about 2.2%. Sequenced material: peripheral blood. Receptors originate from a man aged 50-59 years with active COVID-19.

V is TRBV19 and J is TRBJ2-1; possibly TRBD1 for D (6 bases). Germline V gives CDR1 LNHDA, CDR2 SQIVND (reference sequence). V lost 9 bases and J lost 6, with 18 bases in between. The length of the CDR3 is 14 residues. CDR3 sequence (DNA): TGTGCCAGCCAGGGACAATCCTTAGGCAATGAGCAGTTCTTC. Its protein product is CASQGQSLGNEQFF. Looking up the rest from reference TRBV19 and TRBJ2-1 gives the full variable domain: DGGITQSPKYLFRKEGQNVTLSCEQNLNHDAMYWYRQDPGQGLRLIYYSQIVNDFQKGDIAEGYSVSREKKESFPLTVTSAQKNPTAFYLCASQGQSLGNEQFFGPGTRLTVL.

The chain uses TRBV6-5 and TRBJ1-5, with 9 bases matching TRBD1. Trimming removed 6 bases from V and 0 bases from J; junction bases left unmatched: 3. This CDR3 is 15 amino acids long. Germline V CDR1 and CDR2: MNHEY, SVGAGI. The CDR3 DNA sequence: TGTGCCAGCAGAGCGGGACAGGGTAGCAATCAGCCCCAGCATTTT. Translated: CASRAGQGSNQPQHF.

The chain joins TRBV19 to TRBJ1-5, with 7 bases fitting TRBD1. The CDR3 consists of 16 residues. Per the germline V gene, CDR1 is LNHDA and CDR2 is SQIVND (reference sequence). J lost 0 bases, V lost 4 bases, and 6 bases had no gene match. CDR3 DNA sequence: TGTGCCAGTAGTACCTGGGGACAGTCTAGCAATCAGCCCCAGCATTTT. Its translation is CASSTWGQSSNQPQHF.

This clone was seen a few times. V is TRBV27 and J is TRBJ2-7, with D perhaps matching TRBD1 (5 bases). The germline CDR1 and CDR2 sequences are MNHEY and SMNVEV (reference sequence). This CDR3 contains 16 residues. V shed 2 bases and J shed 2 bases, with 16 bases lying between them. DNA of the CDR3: TGTGCCAGCAGTTTAAGGGGCGGCCCAGGTCCCTACGAGCAGTACTTC. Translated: CASSLRGGPGPYEQYF.

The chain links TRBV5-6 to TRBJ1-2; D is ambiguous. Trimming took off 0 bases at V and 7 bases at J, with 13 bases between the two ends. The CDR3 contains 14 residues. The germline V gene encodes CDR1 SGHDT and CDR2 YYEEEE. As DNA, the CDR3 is TGTGCCAGCAGCTTGGGGGGAACCCGGGGTGGCTACACCTTC. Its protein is CASSLGGTRGGYTF.